In this sample, the clone carrying this T cell receptor beta chain turned up once. Its antigen is currently unknown. Use of 60 Vbeta and 13 Jbeta primers characterized the PCR. Only in-frame clones appear in the TCRdb table, and some are missing; sequencing was by immunoSEQ multiplex PCR. The sample lists fewer than 200,000 clones; 70% to 80% were seen once. This record comes from a study of cytomegalovirus exposure and HLA in healthy donors. Study details: Unique TCR beta sequences numbering some 120 million came from approximately 180 million T cells in an earlier analysis. Notes on the study in general: Presence/absence results assume similar sequencing depth per donor, which may not hold. Later work found that TCR association rates differed between HLA loci; DRB1 had the most and HLA-C the fewest. Clonal expansion was found to be greater in HLA-associated TCR beta chains than in equally common others in a later analysis.

Germline assignment: CDR1 LGHNA and CDR2 YNFKEQ. With V trimmed by 4 bases and J by 4 bases, 8 bases remained unmatched. The CDR3 has 15 amino acids. The TCR was taken from a man aged 35 to 55 in good health and CMV-seronegative. Sequenced: PBMCs. The rearrangement links TRBV4-2 to TRBJ1-1; 8 positions agree with TRBD1. The CDR3 region has the DNA TGTGCCAGCAGCCTACAGGGGGGAGAGAGCACTGAAGCTTTCTTT. It translates to CASSLQGGESTEAFF.